This T cell receptor (beta chain) was recovered during a study of T cell repertoires in cytomegalovirus infection. For the study at large: Public signatures in TCR beta pointed to CMV infection and matching HLA type.

Notes on the study in general: HLA-C-restricted CMV clonotypes gave the most frequent clonotype in two of eight donors. Summed frequency of shared TCR beta families picked out CMV carriers who also had the relevant HLA.

In TCRdb, the reads were re-called with MiXCR into one record per CDR3 protein. The sample holds roughly 81,000 distinct CDR3 sequences, about 4% seen once. This clonotype was counted at least ten times. Its target is not known. Deletions cut 6 bases from V and 1 base from J, with 6 bases between. The CDR3 totals 12 residues. CDR1 is MDHEN, CDR2 SYDVKM, per germline. Sequencing was done on a sample of PBMCs. The V and J genes are TRBV28 and TRBJ1-2; D gene unclear. This TCR came from a human donor in good health (CMV status not recorded). Some clones in this sample may be carry-over from other donors' samples. CDR3 region: CASRESNYGYTF. CDR3 bases: TGTGCCAGCAGAGAGAGTAACTATGGCTACACCTTC.